The T cell receptor (beta chain) under discussion was sequenced for a study of blood T cell repertoires in COVID-19. The wider study: Samples came from the United States, Italy and Spain, spanning acute and convalescent COVID-19. From T cells, B-cell-depleted T cells, or PBMCs came the material, which was cDNA or gDNA.

Original processing notes: Nucleated cell number was recorded as an estimate derived from reference gene primer amplification. Using immunoSEQ multiplex PCR, the repertoire was profiled, and TCRdb retains in-frame clones only, with some absent. D and trimming come from the DNA, and the V and J calls and clone size come from that table. The table lists some 350,000 clones, approximately 87% of them singletons. Seattle's enrolled individuals joined amid active infection and were then monitored longitudinally. Input material: peripheral blood. The clonotype comes from a woman aged 50 to 60 with COVID-19, enrolled during active disease.

The CDR3 sequence: CASSVPPGQGSYEQYF. In DNA form, the CDR3 reads TGCGCCAGCAGCGTTCCTCCGGGACAGGGTTCCTACGAGCAGTACTTC. The V and J genes are TRBV5-1 and TRBJ2-7; 9 nucleotides match TRBD1. This CDR3 spans 16 amino acids. CDR1 and CDR2 (germline): SGHRS, YFSETQ. With V trimmed by 4 bases and J by 1 base, 9 bases remained unmatched.